This TCR beta chain was captured by sequencing in a study of chemoradiotherapy in HPV16-positive cancers. About the research overall: Candidate HPV-specific T-cell clones and common TCR motifs came from functional assays in a couple of HPV16-positive patients. Points from the study as a whole: Candidate HPV-specific clones and E7-related TCR motifs grew in tumor during treatment. The functional HPV-specific definition rests on just two HPV16-positive patients.

Over chemoradiotherapy, repertoires were sampled more than once. Sequencing used immunoSEQ multiplex PCR; TCRdb keeps in-frame clones, though not all of them. The sample carries about 68,000 clones, almost 90% recorded once. Regarding this clone: Its antigen is not known. Germline and junction disagree at one end, which may indicate a read error.

The CDR3 length is 13 residues. Germline CDR1 reads SSHAT; CDR2 reads FNYEAQ (reference sequence). This clonotype was obtained from a human donor with HPV-associated anogenital cancer. Sequencing was performed on blood, taken from a patient who underwent chemoradiotherapy. This rearrangement joins TRBV7-7 to TRBJ2-5; D may match TRBD1 or TRBD2 (5 bases each). Here the CDR3 DNA reads TGTGCTAGCAGCGGCCGGGGCTGGGGGACCCAGTACTTC. Amino acid sequence: CASSGRGWGTQYF.